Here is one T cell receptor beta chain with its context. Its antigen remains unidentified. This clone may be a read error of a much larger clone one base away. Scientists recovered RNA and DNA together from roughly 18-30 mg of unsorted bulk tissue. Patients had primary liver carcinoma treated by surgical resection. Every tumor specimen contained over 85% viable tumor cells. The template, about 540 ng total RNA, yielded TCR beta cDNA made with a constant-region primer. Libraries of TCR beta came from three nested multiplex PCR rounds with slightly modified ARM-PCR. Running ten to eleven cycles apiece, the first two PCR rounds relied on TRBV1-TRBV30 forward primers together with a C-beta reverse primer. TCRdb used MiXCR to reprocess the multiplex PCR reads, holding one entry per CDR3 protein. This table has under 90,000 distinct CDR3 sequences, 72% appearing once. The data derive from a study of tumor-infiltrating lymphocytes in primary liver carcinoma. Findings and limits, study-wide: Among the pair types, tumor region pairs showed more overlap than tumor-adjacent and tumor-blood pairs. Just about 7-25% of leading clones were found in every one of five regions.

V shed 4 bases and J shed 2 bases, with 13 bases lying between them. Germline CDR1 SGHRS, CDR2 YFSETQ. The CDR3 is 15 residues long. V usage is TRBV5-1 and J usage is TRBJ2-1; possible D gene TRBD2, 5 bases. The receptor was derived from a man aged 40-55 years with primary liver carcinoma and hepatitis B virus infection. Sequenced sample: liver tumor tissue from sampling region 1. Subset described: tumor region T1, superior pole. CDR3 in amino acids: CASSAGLIAYNEQFF. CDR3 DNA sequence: TGCGCCAGCAGCGCTGGACTCATAGCCTACAATGAGCAGTTCTTC.